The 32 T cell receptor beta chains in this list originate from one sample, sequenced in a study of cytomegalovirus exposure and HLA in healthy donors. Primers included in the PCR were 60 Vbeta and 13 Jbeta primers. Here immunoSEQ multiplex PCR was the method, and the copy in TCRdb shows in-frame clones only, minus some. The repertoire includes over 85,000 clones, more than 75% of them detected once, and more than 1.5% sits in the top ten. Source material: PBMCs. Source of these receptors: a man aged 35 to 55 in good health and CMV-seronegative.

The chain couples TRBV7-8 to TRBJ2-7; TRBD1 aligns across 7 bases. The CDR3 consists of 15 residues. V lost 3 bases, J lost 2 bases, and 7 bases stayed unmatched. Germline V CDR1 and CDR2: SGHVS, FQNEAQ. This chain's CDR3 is CASSFRTGQTYEQYF. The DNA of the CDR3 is TGTGCCAGCAGCTTTCGGACAGGCCAAACCTACGAGCAGTACTTC.

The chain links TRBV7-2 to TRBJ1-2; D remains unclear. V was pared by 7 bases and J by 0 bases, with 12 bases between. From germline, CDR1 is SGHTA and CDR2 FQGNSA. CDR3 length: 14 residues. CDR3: CASTLNTANYGYTF. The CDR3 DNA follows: TGTGCCAGCACCCTTAATACAGCTAACTATGGCTACACCTTC.

The CDR3 coding sequence is TGTGCCAGCAGTCCCAACCTCGGGAGCTTGATCACTGAAGCTTTCTTT. Its protein is CASSPNLGSLITEAFF. The chain couples TRBV27 to TRBJ1-1, with D hard to call. The V end was cut by 5 bases, the J end by 4 bases, with 20 bases between. Germline values: CDR1 MNHEY, CDR2 SMNVEV (reference sequence). The CDR3 is 16 residues long.

Here the CDR3 DNA reads TGCGCCAGCAGCCAAGGAGACAGGGGAGCTGGAAACACCATATATTTT. Protein sequence: CASSQGDRGAGNTIYF. The chain uses TRBV4-1 and TRBJ1-3; 8 nucleotides agree with TRBD1. Germline V lookup: CDR1 MGHRA, CDR2 YSYEKL. With V trimmed by 1 base and J by 2 bases, 4 bases remained unmatched. The CDR3 is 16 amino acids.

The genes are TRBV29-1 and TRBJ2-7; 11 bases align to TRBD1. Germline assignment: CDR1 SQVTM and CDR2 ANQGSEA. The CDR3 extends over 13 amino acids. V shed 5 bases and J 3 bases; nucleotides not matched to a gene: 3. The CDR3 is CSVTGTGGYEQYF. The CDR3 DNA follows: TGCAGCGTTACCGGGACAGGGGGCTACGAGCAGTACTTC.

The CDR3 is CARSGASQETQYF. The DNA for the CDR3 is TGTGCCCGTAGCGGGGCATCTCAAGAGACCCAGTACTTC. The V gene is TRBV2, the J gene TRBJ2-5; 8 bases line up with TRBD2. The CDR3 length is 13 residues. The germline CDR1 and CDR2 sequences are SNHLY and FYNNEI. V trimming: 11 bases; J trimming: 2 bases; junction bases outside the gene matches: 7.

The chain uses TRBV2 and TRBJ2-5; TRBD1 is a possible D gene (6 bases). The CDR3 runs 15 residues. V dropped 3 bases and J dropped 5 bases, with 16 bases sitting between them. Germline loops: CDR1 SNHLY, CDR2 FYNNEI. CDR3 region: CASSENQGLGETQYF. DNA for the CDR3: TGTGCCAGCAGTGAGAACCAGGGGCTCGGGGAGACCCAGTACTTC.

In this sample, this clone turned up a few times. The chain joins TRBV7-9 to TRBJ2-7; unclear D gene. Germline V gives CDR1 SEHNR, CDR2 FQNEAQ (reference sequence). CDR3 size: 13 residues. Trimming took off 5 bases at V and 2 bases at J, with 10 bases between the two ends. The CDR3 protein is CASSPENTYEQYF. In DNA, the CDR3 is TGTGCCAGCAGCCCAGAAAATACCTACGAGCAGTACTTC.

The CDR3 loop is CASSPRPDYGYTF. In nucleotides, the CDR3 is TGTGCCAGCAGCCCGCGCCCCGACTATGGCTACACCTTC. The chain employs TRBV7-8 and TRBJ1-2; D is unresolved. Trimming stripped 5 bases from V and 3 bases from J, with 10 bases between. This CDR3 is 13 amino acids long. Germline V gene lookup returns CDR1 SGHVS and CDR2 FQNEAQ.

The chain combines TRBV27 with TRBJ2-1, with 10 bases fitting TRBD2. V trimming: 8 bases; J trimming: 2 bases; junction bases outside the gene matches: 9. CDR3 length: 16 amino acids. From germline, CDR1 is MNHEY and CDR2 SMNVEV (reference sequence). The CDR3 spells CASLPGLAGAYNEQFF. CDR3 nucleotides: TGTGCCAGCCTCCCGGGGCTAGCGGGGGCCTACAATGAGCAGTTCTTC.

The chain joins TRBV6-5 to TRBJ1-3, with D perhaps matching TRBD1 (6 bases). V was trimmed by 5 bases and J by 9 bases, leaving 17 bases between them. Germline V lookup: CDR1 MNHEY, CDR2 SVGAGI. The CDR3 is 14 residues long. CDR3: CASSLLPGERTIYF. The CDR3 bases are TGTGCCAGCAGTCTCCTCCCAGGGGAACGCACCATATATTTT.

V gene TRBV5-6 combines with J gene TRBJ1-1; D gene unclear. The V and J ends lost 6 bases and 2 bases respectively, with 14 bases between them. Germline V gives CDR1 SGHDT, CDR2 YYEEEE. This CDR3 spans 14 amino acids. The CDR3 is CASMRGIQNTEAFF. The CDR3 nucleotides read TGTGCCAGCATGAGAGGAATCCAAAACACTGAAGCTTTCTTT.

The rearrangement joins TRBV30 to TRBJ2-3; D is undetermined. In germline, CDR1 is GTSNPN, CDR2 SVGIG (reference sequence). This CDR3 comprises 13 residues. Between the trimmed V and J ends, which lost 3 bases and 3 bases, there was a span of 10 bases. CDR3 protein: CAWRVFLTDTQYF. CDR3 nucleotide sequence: TGTGCCTGGAGGGTTTTTCTAACAGATACGCAGTATTTT.

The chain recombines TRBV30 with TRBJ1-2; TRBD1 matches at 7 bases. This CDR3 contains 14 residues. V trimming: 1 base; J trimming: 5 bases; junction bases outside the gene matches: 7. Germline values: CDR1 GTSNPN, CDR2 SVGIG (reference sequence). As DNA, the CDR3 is TGTGCCTGGAGTGGAGGGGGCGCCGGATATGGCTACACCTTC. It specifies CAWSGGGAGYGYTF.

The CDR3: CASSHRTGTGSTYEQYF. CDR3 sequence (DNA): TGTGCCAGCAGCCATCGAACCGGGACAGGGAGTACCTACGAGCAGTACTTC. This chain connects TRBV14 to TRBJ2-7; 9 bases match TRBD1. CDR1 SGHDN and CDR2 FVKESK come from the germline V gene. Germline trimming cut 3 bases from V and 2 bases from J; bases unmatched to any gene: 11. The CDR3 loop spans 17 amino acids.

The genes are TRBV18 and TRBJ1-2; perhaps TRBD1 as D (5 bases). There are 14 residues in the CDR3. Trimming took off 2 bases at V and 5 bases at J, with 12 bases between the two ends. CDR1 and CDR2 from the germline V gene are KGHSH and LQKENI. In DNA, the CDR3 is TGTGCCAGCTCACCAGACAGCCCTACATATGGCTACACCTTC. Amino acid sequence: CASSPDSPTYGYTF.

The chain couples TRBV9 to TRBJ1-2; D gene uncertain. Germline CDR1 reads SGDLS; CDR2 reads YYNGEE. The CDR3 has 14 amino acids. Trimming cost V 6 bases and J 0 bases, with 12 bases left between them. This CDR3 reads CASTRGGSNYGYTF. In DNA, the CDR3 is TGTGCCAGCACACGAGGCGGCTCTAACTATGGCTACACCTTC.

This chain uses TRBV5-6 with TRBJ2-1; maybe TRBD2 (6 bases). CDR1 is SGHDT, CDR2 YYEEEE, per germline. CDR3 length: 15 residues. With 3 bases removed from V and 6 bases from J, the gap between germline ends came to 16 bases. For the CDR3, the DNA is TGTGCCAGCAGCTGGCGGGACCTTGGGATCAATGAGCAGTTCTTC. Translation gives CASSWRDLGINEQFF.

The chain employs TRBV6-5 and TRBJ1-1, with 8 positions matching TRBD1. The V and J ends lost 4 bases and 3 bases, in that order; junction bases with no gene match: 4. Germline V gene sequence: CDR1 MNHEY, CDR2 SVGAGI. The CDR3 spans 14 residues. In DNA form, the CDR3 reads TGTGCCAGCAGTTCTGGACAGGGCCACACTGAAGCTTTCTTT. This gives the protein CASSSGQGHTEAFF.

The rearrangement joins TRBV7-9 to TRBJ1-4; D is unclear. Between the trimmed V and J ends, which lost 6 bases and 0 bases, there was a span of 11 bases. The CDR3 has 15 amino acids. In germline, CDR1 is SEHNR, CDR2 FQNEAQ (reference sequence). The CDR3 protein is CASSSPRTTNEKLFF. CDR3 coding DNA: TGTGCCAGCAGTTCTCCTCGTACAACTAATGAAAAACTGTTTTTT.

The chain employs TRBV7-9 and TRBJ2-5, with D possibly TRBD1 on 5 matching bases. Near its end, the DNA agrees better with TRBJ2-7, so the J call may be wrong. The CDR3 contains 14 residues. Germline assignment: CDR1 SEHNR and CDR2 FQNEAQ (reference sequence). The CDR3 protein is CASSYRTQSYEQYF. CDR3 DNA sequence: TGTGCCAGCAGTTACAGGACCCAGTCCTACGAGCAGTACTTC.

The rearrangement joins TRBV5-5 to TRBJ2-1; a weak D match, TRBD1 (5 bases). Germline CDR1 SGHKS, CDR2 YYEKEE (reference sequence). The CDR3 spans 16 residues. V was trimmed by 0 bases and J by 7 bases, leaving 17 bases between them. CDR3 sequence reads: CASSLVGDVIFNEQFF. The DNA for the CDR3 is TGTGCCAGCAGCTTGGTAGGGGATGTGATCTTTAATGAGCAGTTCTTC.

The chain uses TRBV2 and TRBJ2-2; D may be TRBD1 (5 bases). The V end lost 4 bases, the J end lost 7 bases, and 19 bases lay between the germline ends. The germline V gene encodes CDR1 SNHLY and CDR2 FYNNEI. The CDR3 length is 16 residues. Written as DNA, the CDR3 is TGTGCCAGCAGTGTTCCGGACAAGCGAGACGGCGGGGAGCTGTTTTTT. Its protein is CASSVPDKRDGGELFF.

CDR3 loop: CASMGGLGNTIYF. CDR3 DNA sequence: TGTGCCAGCATGGGGGGGCTTGGAAACACCATATATTTT. The chain has TRBV6-1 and TRBJ1-3; D is possibly TRBD1 (6 bases). The CDR3 is 13 residues long. Per germline, CDR1 MNHNS and CDR2 SASEGT. V shed 7 bases and J shed 3 bases, with 10 bases lying between them.

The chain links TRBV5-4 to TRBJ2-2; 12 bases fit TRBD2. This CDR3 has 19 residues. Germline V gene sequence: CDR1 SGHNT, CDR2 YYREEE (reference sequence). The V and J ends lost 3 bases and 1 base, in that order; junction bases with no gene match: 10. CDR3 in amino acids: CASSSDSGLAGRNTGELFF. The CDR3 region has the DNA TGTGCCAGCAGCTCGGACAGCGGACTAGCGGGGCGGAACACCGGGGAGCTGTTTTTT.

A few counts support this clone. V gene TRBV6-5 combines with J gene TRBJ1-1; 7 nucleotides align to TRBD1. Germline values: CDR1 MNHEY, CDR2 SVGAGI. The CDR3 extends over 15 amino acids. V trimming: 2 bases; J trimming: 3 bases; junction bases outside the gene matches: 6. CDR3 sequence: CASSYTGTVDTEAFF. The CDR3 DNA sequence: TGTGCCAGCAGTTACACCGGGACAGTTGACACTGAAGCTTTCTTT.

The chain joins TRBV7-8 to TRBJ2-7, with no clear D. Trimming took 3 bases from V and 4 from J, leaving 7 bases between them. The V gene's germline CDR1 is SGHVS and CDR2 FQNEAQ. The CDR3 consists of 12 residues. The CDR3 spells CASSFTEYEQYF. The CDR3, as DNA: TGTGCCAGCAGCTTTACTGAGTACGAGCAGTACTTC.

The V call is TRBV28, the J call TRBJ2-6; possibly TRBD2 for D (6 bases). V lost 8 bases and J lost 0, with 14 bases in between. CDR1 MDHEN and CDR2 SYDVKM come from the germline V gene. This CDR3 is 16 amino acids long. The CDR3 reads CASHPGGSSGANVLTF. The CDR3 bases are TGTGCCAGCCACCCTGGGGGGAGCTCTGGGGCCAACGTCCTGACTTTC.

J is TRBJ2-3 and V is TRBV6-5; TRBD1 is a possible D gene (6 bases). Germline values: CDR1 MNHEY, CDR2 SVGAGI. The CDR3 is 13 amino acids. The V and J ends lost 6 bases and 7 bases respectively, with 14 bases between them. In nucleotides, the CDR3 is TGTGCCAGCAGCATAAGGGACACCAATACGCAGTATTTT. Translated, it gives CASSIRDTNTQYF.

CDR3 in amino acids: CSVADTGELFF. The CDR3 DNA reads TGCAGCGTTGCAGACACCGGGGAGCTGTTTTTT. This sequence joins TRBV29-1 and TRBJ2-2; the D is unclear. The ends were cut back, 4 bases at V and 3 bases at J, with 3 bases in the middle. This CDR3 has 11 amino acids. Germline V gives CDR1 SQVTM, CDR2 ANQGSEA.

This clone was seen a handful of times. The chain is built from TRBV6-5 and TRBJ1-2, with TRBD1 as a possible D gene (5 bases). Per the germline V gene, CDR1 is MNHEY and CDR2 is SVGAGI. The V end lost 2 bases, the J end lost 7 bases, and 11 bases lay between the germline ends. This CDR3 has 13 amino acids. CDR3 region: CASSYGAEGGYTF. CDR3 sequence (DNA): TGTGCCAGCAGTTACGGGGCAGAAGGTGGCTACACCTTC.

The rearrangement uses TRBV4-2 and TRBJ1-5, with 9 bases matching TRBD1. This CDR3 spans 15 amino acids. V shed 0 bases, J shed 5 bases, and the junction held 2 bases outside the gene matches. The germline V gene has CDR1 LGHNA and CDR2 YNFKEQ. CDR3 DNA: TGTGCCAGCAGCCAAGAGAACAGGGGGCATCAGCCCCAGCATTTT. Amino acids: CASSQENRGHQPQHF.